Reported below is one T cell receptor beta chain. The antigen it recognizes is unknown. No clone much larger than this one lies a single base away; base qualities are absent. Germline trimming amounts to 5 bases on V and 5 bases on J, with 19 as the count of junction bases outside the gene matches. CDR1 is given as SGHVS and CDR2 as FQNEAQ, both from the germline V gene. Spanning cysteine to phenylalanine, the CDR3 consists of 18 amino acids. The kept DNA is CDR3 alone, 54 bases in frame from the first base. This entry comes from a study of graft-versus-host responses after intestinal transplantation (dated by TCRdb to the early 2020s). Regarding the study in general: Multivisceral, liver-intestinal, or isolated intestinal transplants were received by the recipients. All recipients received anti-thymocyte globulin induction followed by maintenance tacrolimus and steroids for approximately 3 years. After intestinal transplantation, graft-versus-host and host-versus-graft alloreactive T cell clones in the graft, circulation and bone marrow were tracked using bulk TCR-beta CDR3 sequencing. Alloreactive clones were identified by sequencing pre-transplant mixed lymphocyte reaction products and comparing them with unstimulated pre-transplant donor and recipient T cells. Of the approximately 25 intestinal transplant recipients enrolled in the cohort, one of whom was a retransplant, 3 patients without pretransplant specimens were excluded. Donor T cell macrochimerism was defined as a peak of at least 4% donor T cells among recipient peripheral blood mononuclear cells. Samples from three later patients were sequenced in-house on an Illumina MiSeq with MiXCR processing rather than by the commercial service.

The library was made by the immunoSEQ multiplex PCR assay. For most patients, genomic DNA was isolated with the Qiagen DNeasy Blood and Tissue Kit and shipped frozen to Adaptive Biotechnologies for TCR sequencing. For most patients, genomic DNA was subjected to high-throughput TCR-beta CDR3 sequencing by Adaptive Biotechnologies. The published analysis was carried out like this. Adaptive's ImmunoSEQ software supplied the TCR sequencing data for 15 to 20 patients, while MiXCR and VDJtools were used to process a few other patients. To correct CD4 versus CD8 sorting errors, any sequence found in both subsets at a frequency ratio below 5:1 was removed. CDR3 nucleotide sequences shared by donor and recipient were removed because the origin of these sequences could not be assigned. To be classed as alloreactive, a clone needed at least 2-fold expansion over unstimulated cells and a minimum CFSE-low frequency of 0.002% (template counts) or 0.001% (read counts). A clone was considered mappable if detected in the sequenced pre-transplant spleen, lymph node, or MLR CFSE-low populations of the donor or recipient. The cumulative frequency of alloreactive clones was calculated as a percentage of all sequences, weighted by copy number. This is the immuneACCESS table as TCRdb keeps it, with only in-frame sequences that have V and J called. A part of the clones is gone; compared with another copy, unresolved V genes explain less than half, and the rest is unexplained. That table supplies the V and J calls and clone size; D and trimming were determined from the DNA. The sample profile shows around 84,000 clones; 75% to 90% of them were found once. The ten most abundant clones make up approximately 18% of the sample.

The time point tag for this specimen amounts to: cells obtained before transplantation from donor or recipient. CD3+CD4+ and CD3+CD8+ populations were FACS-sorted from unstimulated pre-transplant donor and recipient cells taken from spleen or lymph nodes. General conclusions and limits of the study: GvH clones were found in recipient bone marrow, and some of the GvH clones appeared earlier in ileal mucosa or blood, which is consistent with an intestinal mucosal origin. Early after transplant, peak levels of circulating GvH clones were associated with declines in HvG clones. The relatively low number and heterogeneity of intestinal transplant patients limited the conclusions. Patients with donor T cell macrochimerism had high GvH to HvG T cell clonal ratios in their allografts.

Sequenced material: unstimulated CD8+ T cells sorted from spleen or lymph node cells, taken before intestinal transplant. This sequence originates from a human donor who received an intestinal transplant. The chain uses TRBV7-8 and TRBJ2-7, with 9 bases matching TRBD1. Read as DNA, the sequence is TGTGCCAGCAGCCTGTGGGGGCTCGGGACAGGGACCAACCACGAGCAGTACTTC. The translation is CASSLWGLGTGTNHEQYF.